The 13 T cell receptor beta chains below come from one sample, sequenced in a study of shared clonotypes between healthy human individuals. The assay was immunoSEQ multiplex PCR, and TCRdb's table has in-frame clones only and misses some. The table has about 1.4 million clones, roughly 96% seen once. The sample taken for sequencing was naive CD4+ T cells sorted from blood. Subset indicated: CD45RA+ positively selected. The receptors shown here come from a man aged 25-45 years in good health.

The chain couples TRBV28 to TRBJ2-3; D gene ambiguous. Per the germline V gene, CDR1 is MDHEN and CDR2 is SYDVKM. V gave up 5 bases and J gave up 2 bases, with 11 bases separating them. This CDR3 has 14 amino acids. The CDR3 loop is CASSGPYPTDTQYF. DNA for the CDR3: TGTGCCAGCAGTGGACCCTACCCCACAGATACGCAGTATTTT.

V usage is TRBV12-2 and J usage is TRBJ1-4. TRBV12-2 is described as a pseudogene. The CDR3 is 18 residues long. The CDR3 DNA is TGTGCAAGTCGCTTAGCCGGGACGGGTGAAACAACTAATGAAAAACTGTTTTTT. Translated, it gives CASRLAGTGETTNEKLFF.

V usage is TRBV7-2 and J usage is TRBJ2-7; 12 nucleotides align to TRBD1. The CDR3 runs 17 residues. Germline-derived CDR1 and CDR2 are SGHTA and FQGNSA. The V gene end was trimmed by 4 bases and the J gene end by 3 bases; junction bases not matched to a gene: 10. Here the CDR3 DNA reads TGTGCCAGCAGCTCAACCGGGACAGGGGGCGCGATCTACGAGCAGTACTTC. This gives the protein CASSSTGTGGAIYEQYF.

For this clone: This sample also contains other DNA sequences that code for the same CDR3. The gene calls are TRBV7-2 and TRBJ2-2; D is unresolved. V was cut by 1 base and J by 2 bases, with 8 bases left in between. The CDR3 is made up of 15 amino acids. Germline V gene lookup returns CDR1 SGHTA and CDR2 FQGNSA. CDR3 coding DNA: TGTGCCAGCAGCTTAGGGCTAGGAAACACCGGGGAGCTGTTTTTT. It encodes CASSLGLGNTGELFF.

The V call is TRBV5-5, the J call TRBJ2-3; D might be TRBD1 (6 bases). The CDR3 contains 17 residues. The germline V gene encodes CDR1 SGHKS and CDR2 YYEKEE (reference sequence). V lost 0 bases and J 3 bases, leaving 17 bases between the germline ends. The CDR3 DNA follows: TGTGCCAGCAGCTTGGTTCTGTCAGGGGACCTTACAGATACGCAGTATTTT. This encodes CASSLVLSGDLTDTQYF.

This clone was observed a single time. The chain uses TRBV7-2 and TRBJ2-7; D is tentatively TRBD1 or TRBD2 (7 bases each). Deletions cut 3 bases from V and 3 bases from J, with 12 bases between. This CDR3 comprises 14 residues. Germline values: CDR1 SGHTA, CDR2 FQGNSA. CDR3 DNA sequence: TGTGCCAGCAGCTTCCAGGGGGGGCACTACGAGCAGTACTTC. This gives the protein CASSFQGGHYEQYF.

V usage is TRBV7-9 and J usage is TRBJ1-5; possible D gene TRBD1, 5 bases. V shed 5 bases and J shed 0 bases, with 14 bases lying between them. The CDR3 sequence is 16 residues long. Germline V CDR1 and CDR2: SEHNR, FQNEAQ (reference sequence). The CDR3: CASSLTGGYSNQPQHF. The CDR3 nucleotides are TGTGCCAGCAGCCTCACAGGAGGCTATAGCAATCAGCCCCAGCATTTT.

The chain links TRBV9 to TRBJ2-3; D not resolved. V was clipped by 0 bases and J by 6 bases, with 14 bases between them. The V gene's germline CDR1 is SGDLS and CDR2 YYNGEE. This CDR3 has 15 amino acids. This CDR3 reads CASSVASTAIDTQYF. The CDR3 nucleotides are TGTGCCAGCAGCGTAGCAAGCACGGCGATTGATACGCAGTATTTT.

In this sample, this clone turned up once. The V gene is TRBV6-1, the J gene TRBJ2-2, with 8 bases fitting TRBD1. V shed 6 bases, J shed 6 bases, and the junction held 9 bases outside the gene matches. This CDR3 region has 15 residues. From germline, CDR1 is MNHNS and CDR2 SASEGT. DNA of the CDR3: TGTGCCAGCAGGAACATACAGGGGGTGGCCGGGGAGCTGTTTTTT. Amino acid sequence: CASRNIQGVAGELFF.

The CDR3 protein is CASGLGAGENTEAFF. The CDR3 region has the DNA TGTGCTAGTGGTTTGGGAGCAGGGGAGAACACTGAAGCTTTCTTT. The chain links TRBV12-5 to TRBJ1-1, with D perhaps matching TRBD1 (6 bases). The V end was cut by 1 base, the J end by 1 base, with 10 bases between. Germline loops: CDR1 LGHNT, CDR2 FRNRAP. The CDR3 is made up of 15 amino acids.

The rearrangement joins TRBV30 to TRBJ2-1; D may be TRBD1 (6 bases). Trimming stripped 4 bases from V and 6 bases from J, with 16 bases between. This CDR3 comprises 14 residues. CDR1 and CDR2 (germline): GTSNPN, SVGIG (reference sequence). The CDR3 DNA reads TGTGCCTGGATACCGCTTGGGGGCCTCAATGAGCAGTTCTTC. Protein sequence: CAWIPLGGLNEQFF.

This chain connects TRBV14 to TRBJ2-7; TRBD2 matches 10 bases. The CDR3 covers 18 residues. Per the germline V gene, CDR1 is SGHDN and CDR2 is FVKESK. The J segment lost 4 bases and the V segment lost 4 bases, leaving 16 bases of the junction unmatched. The CDR3 DNA follows: TGTGCCAGCAGCCCAAGGGGGCAGCGGGAGGGCCATATTTACGAGCAGTACTTC. It codes for CASSPRGQREGHIYEQYF.

The chain recombines TRBV28 with TRBJ2-6; no clear D. V was cut by 2 bases and J by 4 bases, with 12 bases left in between. Germline-derived CDR1 and CDR2 are MDHEN and SYDVKM. The CDR3 length is 16 residues. CDR3 amino acids: CASSLEGLVGANVLTF. DNA for the CDR3: TGTGCCAGCAGTTTAGAAGGTCTGGTGGGGGCCAACGTCCTGACTTTC.